Each of the 21 T cell receptor beta chains below was sequenced from the same sample in a study of CD8 T cells in Susac syndrome. RNA was extracted with the RNeasy kit, and a quantity of about 0.45 to 1 ug was reverse transcribed using random hexamers. MiXCR, applied by TCRdb to the immunoSEQ multiplex PCR reads, yields one record per CDR3 protein. The table has under 200,000 distinct CDR3 sequences, 85% to 95% seen once. The specimen sequenced was CD8+ T cells from PBMCs. The receptors here all came from a human donor with Susac syndrome.

The chain employs TRBV28 and TRBJ1-1; TRBD1 is a possible D gene (6 bases). With 1 base removed from V and 2 bases from J, the gap between germline ends came to 8 bases. The CDR3 has 14 residues. Germline values: CDR1 MDHEN, CDR2 SYDVKM. The CDR3 sequence: CASSLYRVNTEAFF. The DNA of the CDR3 is TGTGCCAGCAGTTTATACAGGGTAAACACTGAAGCTTTCTTT.

The V call is TRBV4-1, the J call TRBJ2-3; D gene uncertain. The CDR3 runs 13 residues. The germline V gene has CDR1 MGHRA and CDR2 YSYEKL. With 0 bases removed from V and 5 bases from J, the gap between germline ends came to 6 bases. DNA for the CDR3: TGCGCCAGCAGCCAAGATTACGAAGATACGCAGTATTTT. This translates into CASSQDYEDTQYF.

The rearrangement joins TRBV15 to TRBJ2-2; the match to TRBD2 covers 9 bases. The CDR3 length is 16 residues. Germline lookup yields CDR1 LNHNV and CDR2 YYDKDF (reference sequence). J gave up 0 bases and V 3 bases, and 2 bases lay outside the gene matches. The CDR3 DNA reads TGTGCCACCAGCAGGATAGCGGGAGCGAACACCGGGGAGCTGTTTTTT. Its protein is CATSRIAGANTGELFF.

The V gene is TRBV7-9, the J gene TRBJ2-7, with D perhaps matching TRBD1 (9 bases). V was pared by 3 bases and J by 2 bases, with 17 bases between. The V gene's germline CDR1 is SEHNR and CDR2 FQNEAQ (reference sequence). The CDR3 extends over 16 amino acids. The CDR3 is CASSLGLGTGTYEQYF. CDR3 nucleotide sequence: TGTGCCAGCAGCTTGGGACTAGGGACAGGGACCTACGAGCAGTACTTC.

The rearrangement uses TRBV5-1 and TRBJ2-7, with D uncertain. The CDR3 loop spans 14 amino acids. Germline V CDR1 and CDR2: SGHRS, YFSETQ. V gave up 3 bases and J gave up 3 bases, with 13 bases separating them. The CDR3 region is CASSSSYGVYEQYF. DNA of the CDR3: TGCGCCAGCAGCTCCTCGTATGGGGTCTACGAGCAGTACTTC.

V is TRBV24-1 and J is TRBJ2-2; D could derive from TRBD1 or TRBD2 (5 bases each). Germline-derived CDR1 and CDR2 are KGHDR and SFDVKD. With 4 bases removed from V and 7 bases from J, the gap between germline ends came to 9 bases. CDR3 length: 13 residues. The CDR3 DNA reads as TGTGCCACCAGTGACTCTGGGGGCGGGGAGCTGTTTTTT. Residues: CATSDSGGGELFF.

This chain links TRBV20-1 with TRBJ2-7; 9 bases are a match to TRBD2. From germline, CDR1 is DFQATT and CDR2 SNEGSKA (reference sequence). This CDR3 spans 15 amino acids. The V and J ends lost 2 bases and 4 bases, in that order; junction bases with no gene match: 9. In DNA form, the CDR3 reads TGCAGTGCTAGATCCGGCCTAGCGGGAACTTACGAGCAGTACTTC. This gives the protein CSARSGLAGTYEQYF.

The gene calls are TRBV29-1 and TRBJ2-5; a weak D match, TRBD2 (5 bases). Germline V CDR1 and CDR2: SQVTM, ANQGSEA. The CDR3 has 14 amino acids. Trimming took off 3 bases at V and 1 base at J, with 12 bases between the two ends. CDR3 coding DNA: TGCAGCGTTGAGGAAGCGGAGTTCCAAGAGACCCAGTACTTC. Amino acid sequence: CSVEEAEFQETQYF.

The rearrangement links TRBV5-4 to TRBJ2-2; TRBD1 aligns across 7 bases. V shed 9 bases and J 6 bases; nucleotides not matched to a gene: 8. The CDR3 loop spans 13 amino acids. Germline V CDR1 and CDR2: SGHNT, YYREEE (reference sequence). The CDR3 region is CATRDSLSGELFF. The CDR3 bases are TGTGCCACCCGGGACAGTCTATCCGGGGAGCTGTTTTTT.

This rearrangement joins TRBV2 to TRBJ2-7, with 9 bases matching TRBD1. The CDR3 is 13 residues long. Germline lookup yields CDR1 SNHLY and CDR2 FYNNEI. The V segment lost 10 bases and the J segment 3 bases; nucleotides outside the gene matches: 7. CDR3 amino acids: CAIGQGIFYEQYF. The CDR3 nucleotides read TGTGCCATAGGACAGGGGATTTTCTACGAGCAGTACTTC.

The genes are TRBV2 and TRBJ2-7; 9 bases match TRBD2. V dropped 7 bases and J dropped 5; count of bases not matched to a gene: 6. This CDR3 comprises 13 residues. Germline V gene sequence: CDR1 SNHLY, CDR2 FYNNEI. DNA of the CDR3: TGTGCCAGCATCGGATTAGCGGGAGACGAGCAGTACTTC. Protein: CASIGLAGDEQYF.

V is TRBV5-6 and J is TRBJ1-2; D remains unclear. Trimming left V 2 bases short and J 5 bases short, with 13 bases between. The CDR3 is 14 amino acids. The germline V gene has CDR1 SGHDT and CDR2 YYEEEE. The CDR3 region is CASSFSTEIYGYTF. CDR3 nucleotides: TGTGCCAGCAGCTTTTCTACTGAAATATATGGCTACACCTTC.

V and J are TRBV5-4 and TRBJ2-5; no clear D. V was pared by 4 bases and J by 1 base, with 11 bases between. The CDR3 runs 14 residues. Germline CDR1 SGHNT, CDR2 YYREEE (reference sequence). This CDR3 is CASSIGEIQETQYF. CDR3 DNA: TGTGCCAGCAGCATAGGAGAAATCCAAGAGACCCAGTACTTC.

The gene calls are TRBV4-1 and TRBJ1-5; no definite D call. Germline V gene sequence: CDR1 MGHRA, CDR2 YSYEKL. The CDR3 has 15 residues. V was cut by 0 bases and J by 2 bases, with 8 bases left in between. CDR3 in amino acids: CASSQEPGGNQPQHF. CDR3 DNA sequence: TGCGCCAGCAGCCAAGAACCGGGTGGCAATCAGCCCCAGCATTTT.

The chain carries TRBV5-1 and TRBJ1-1; D remains unclear. The germline V and J ends were trimmed by 0 bases and 7 bases, with 16 bases remaining between them. The CDR3 contains 15 residues. Germline V gene data show CDR1 as SGHRS and CDR2 as YFSETQ. Here the CDR3 reads CASSLGMGGSYEAFF. CDR3 DNA: TGCGCCAGCAGCTTGGGAATGGGAGGGAGCTATGAAGCTTTCTTT.

V usage is TRBV11-2 and J usage is TRBJ2-7, with TRBD2 matching over 14 bases. V shed 5 bases and J 5 bases; nucleotides not matched to a gene: 8. This CDR3 is built from 16 residues. In germline, CDR1 is SGHAT, CDR2 FQNNGV. The CDR3 sequence is CASSEWTSGGMNEQYF. As DNA, the CDR3 is TGTGCCAGCAGCGAATGGACTAGCGGGGGGATGAACGAGCAGTACTTC. Variable domain in full (rest from reference TRBV11-2 and TRBJ2-7): EAGVAQSPRYKIIEKRQSVAFWCNPISGHATLYWYQQILGQGPKLLIQFQNNGVVDDSQLPKDRFSAERLKGVDSTLKIQPAKLEDSAVYLCASSEWTSGGMNEQYFGPGTRLTVT.

The J gene is TRBJ1-2, the V gene TRBV29-1; TRBD1 is a possible D gene (6 bases). Trimming removed 5 bases from V and 4 bases from J, with 14 bases in between. Per the germline V gene, CDR1 is SQVTM and CDR2 is ANQGSEA. This CDR3 is built from 13 residues. The CDR3: CSVSQGAAYGYTF. The CDR3 DNA sequence: TGCAGCGTTTCACAGGGAGCGGCCTATGGCTACACCTTC.

The V call is TRBV7-9, the J call TRBJ2-7; TRBD1 matches 7 bases. This CDR3 spans 16 amino acids. CDR1 SEHNR and CDR2 FQNEAQ come from the germline V gene (reference sequence). V gave up 5 bases and J gave up 0 bases; unmatched junction bases: 10. CDR3 coding DNA: TGTGCCAGCAGCCCCCAAGGGACAGTTAGCTCCTACGAGCAGTACTTC. As protein: CASSPQGTVSSYEQYF.

The chain combines TRBV27 with TRBJ2-5, with no clear D. Germline-derived CDR1 and CDR2 are MNHEY and SMNVEV (reference sequence). CDR3 length: 13 residues. V was pared by 7 bases and J by 5 bases, with 14 bases between. CDR3 in amino acids: CASTPAGRETQYF. The CDR3 nucleotides are TGTGCCAGCACCCCGGCTGGGCGGGAGACCCAGTACTTC.

A few counts support this clonotype. The V call is TRBV9, the J call TRBJ2-1; no clear D. In germline, CDR1 is SGDLS, CDR2 YYNGEE. V was cut by 2 bases and J by 5 bases, with 2 bases left in between. The CDR3 is 11 residues long. CDR3 protein: CASSVDNEQFF. CDR3 DNA: TGTGCCAGCAGCGTGGACAATGAGCAGTTCTTC.

The rearrangement links TRBV11-2 to TRBJ2-5; 9 bases line up with TRBD2. The CDR3 has 15 amino acids. Germline CDR1 reads SGHAT; CDR2 reads FQNNGV. J gave up 1 base and V 1 base, and 1 base lay outside the gene matches. Here the CDR3 DNA reads TGTGCCAGCAGCTTAGTAGCGGGGGCCCAAGAGACCCAGTACTTC. Its translation: CASSLVAGAQETQYF.